This is a list of T cell receptor beta chains from one sample in a study of blood T cell repertoires in COVID-19. This table comes from immunoSEQ multiplex PCR, and its TCRdb copy is limited to in-frame clones, with some not included. The table has roughly 300,000 clones, 85% seen once. Sequencing was performed on PBMCs or T cells enriched from blood (not recorded which). The receptors here all came from a woman aged 45-59 years who had recovered from COVID-19. The CDR3 runs from the conserved cysteine through the conserved F or W. A D gene is named only where the DNA matches it firmly. A row's size may be missing; if present it is once, few, many or a size class.

j_gene,d_gene,abundance,v_gene,CDR3aa,CDR3nt
TRBJ2-2,TRBD1,NA,TRBV7-9,CASRPGQGLDTGELFF,TGTGCCAGCAGACCTGGACAGGGATTGGACACCGGGGAGCTGTTTTTT
TRBJ1-5,TRBD1,NA,TRBV5-1,CASSSTGGNQPQHF,TGCGCCAGCAGCTCGACAGGGGGGAATCAGCCCCAGCATTTT
TRBJ2-2,NA,NA,TRBV7-9,CASSLGAVNTGELFF,TGTGCCAGCAGCTTAGGAGCGGTGAACACCGGGGAGCTGTTTTTT
TRBJ2-3,TRBD2,NA,TRBV6-5,CASSYSPSGTTDTQYF,TGTGCCAGCAGTTACTCGCCTAGCGGAACCACAGATACGCAGTATTTT
TRBJ2-2,TRBD2,once,TRBV28,CASIREGTGELFF,TGTGCCAGCATTAGGGAGGGGACCGGGGAGCTGTTTTTT
TRBJ1-3,NA,NA,TRBV5-6,CASSSTRVTGNTIYF,TGTGCCAGCAGCTCCACTAGGGTTACTGGAAACACCATATATTTT
TRBJ1-5,TRBD1,NA,TRBV19,CASSIIHGTGVSQPQHF,TGTGCCAGTAGTATTATACACGGGACAGGGGTGAGTCAGCCCCAGCATTTT
TRBJ2-1,NA,NA,TRBV5-1,CASSLVSGILNEQFF,TGCGCCAGCAGCTTGGTCTCAGGGATTCTCAATGAGCAGTTCTTC
TRBJ1-5,NA,NA,TRBV19,CASAERRSNQPQHF,TGTGCCAGTGCTGAGAGGCGGAGCAATCAGCCCCAGCATTTT
TRBJ1-5,NA,NA,TRBV12-5,CATLRAGSNQPQHF,TGTGCTACCCTCAGAGCGGGGAGCAATCAGCCCCAGCATTTT
TRBJ1-6,NA,few,TRBV30,CAWSVKQSDYNSPLHF,TGTGCCTGGAGTGTAAAGCAGAGCGATTATAATTCACCCCTCCACTTT
TRBJ1-3,NA,NA,TRBV7-8,CASSLTGYSGNTIYF,TGTGCCAGCAGCTTAACCGGTTACTCTGGAAACACCATATATTTT
TRBJ2-7,NA,once,TRBV12-1,CASRLTSGSYEQYF,TGTGCCAGCAGACTCACTAGCGGGAGTTACGAGCAGTACTTC
TRBJ1-3,NA,NA,TRBV6-5,CASSYSDRSSGNTIYF,TGTGCCAGCAGTTACTCCGACAGGAGCTCTGGAAACACCATATATTTT
TRBJ1-1,TRBD1,NA,TRBV30,CAWSYRGTNTEAFF,TGTGCCTGGAGCTACAGGGGAACGAACACTGAAGCTTTCTTT
TRBJ2-7,TRBD1,NA,TRBV5-1,CASSSGTAAPEPYEQYF,TGCGCCAGCAGCTCCGGGACAGCCGCCCCCGAACCTTACGAGCAGTACTTC
TRBJ2-2,TRBD1,NA,TRBV12-5,CASGWGQGAAGELFF,TGTGCTAGTGGTTGGGGACAGGGGGCGGCCGGGGAGCTGTTTTTT
TRBJ2-5,TRBD1,NA,TRBV2,CASSEASQGAGETQYF,TGTGCCAGCAGTGAAGCCTCACAGGGGGCTGGGGAGACCCAGTACTTC
TRBJ2-5,NA,NA,TRBV28,CASSFSTGFEETQYF,TGTGCCAGCAGTTTTTCAACAGGGTTTGAAGAGACCCAGTACTTC
TRBJ2-3,TRBD1,NA,TRBV28,CASSIQGAMVPDTQYF,TGTGCCAGCAGCATACAGGGGGCGATGGTTCCAGATACGCAGTATTTT
TRBJ2-1,TRBD1,NA,TRBV19,CASSMRTGRIYNEQFF,TGTGCCAGTAGTATGAGGACAGGGAGAATCTACAATGAGCAGTTCTTC
TRBJ1-4,TRBD1,NA,TRBV30,CAWSLRQGAEKLFF,TGTGCCTGGAGTTTGAGGCAGGGGGCAGAAAAACTGTTTTTT
TRBJ1-1,TRBD1,NA,TRBV19,CASSPGQRGTEAFF,TGTGCCAGTAGTCCGGGACAGCGCGGAACTGAAGCTTTCTTT
TRBJ1-1,TRBD1,NA,TRBV18,CASSLYDRVTEAFF,TGTGCCAGCTCACTTTATGACAGGGTCACTGAAGCTTTCTTT
TRBJ1-4,TRBD1,NA,TRBV18,CASSPTSIYGTGGVNEKLFF,TGTGCCAGCTCACCAACATCCATCTACGGGACAGGGGGCGTTAATGAAAAACTGTTTTTT
TRBJ2-1,TRBD2,NA,TRBV13,CASSIGGTSASSYNEQFF,TGTGCCAGCAGCATAGGTGGGACTAGCGCGAGCTCCTACAATGAGCAGTTCTTC
TRBJ1-2,NA,NA,TRBV27,CASSLGRPYGYTF,TGTGCCAGCAGTTTGGGGCGTCCTTATGGCTACACCTTC
TRBJ2-3,TRBD1,NA,TRBV29-1,CSAGGTGGYTQYF,TGCAGCGCGGGAGGGACAGGGGGTTATACGCAGTATTTT
TRBJ2-3,TRBD2,once,TRBV18,CASSPGTSGEDNTDTQYF,TGTGCCAGCTCACCCGGGACTAGCGGGGAAGATAACACAGATACGCAGTATTTT
TRBJ2-3,TRBD2,NA,TRBV9,CASSVGTSGGATDTQYF,TGTGCCAGCAGCGTGGGGACTAGCGGGGGGGCAACAGATACGCAGTATTTT
TRBJ2-1,NA,NA,TRBV19,CASSPLSGVYNEQFF,TGTGCCAGTAGTCCCCTGTCGGGGGTTTACAATGAGCAGTTCTTC
TRBJ2-7,NA,once,TRBV30,CASSKNRDEDEQYF,TGTGCCTCGTCCAAAAACAGGGATGAGGACGAGCAGTACTTC
TRBJ1-2,NA,NA,TRBV5-1,CASSQRNRGARYGYTF,TGCGCCAGCAGCCAGAGAAATCGGGGGGCCCGCTATGGCTACACCTTC
TRBJ1-6,NA,NA,TRBV7-2,CASSPERVGGSYNSPLHF,TGTGCCAGCAGCCCCGAGCGGGTAGGCGGCTCCTATAATTCACCCCTCCACTTT
TRBJ2-2,NA,NA,TRBV3-1/TRBV3-2,CASSHAGRYTGELFF,TGTGCCAGCAGCCATGCGGGGAGATACACCGGGGAGCTGTTTTTT
TRBJ2-3,TRBD2,NA,TRBV7-9,CASSLVAGGTDTQYF,TGTGCCAGCAGCTTAGTAGCGGGGGGCACAGATACGCAGTATTTT
TRBJ2-3,TRBD1,NA,TRBV12-3/TRBV12-4,CASAGGADTQYF,TGTGCCAGCGCAGGGGGCGCAGATACGCAGTATTTT
TRBJ2-2,TRBD2,NA,TRBV3-1/TRBV3-2,CASSLPAGARLAGGPGPGELFF,TGTGCCAGCAGCCTGCCCGCGGGGGCCCGACTAGCGGGAGGGCCGGGGCCCGGGGAGCTGTTTTTT
TRBJ1-6,NA,few,TRBV19,CASTSSGSYNSPLHF,TGTGCCAGTACTTCATCCGGCTCCTATAATTCACCCCTCCACTTT
TRBJ2-5,TRBD2,NA,TRBV5-6,CASSLLTSGRMETQYF,TGTGCCAGCAGCCTACTGACTAGCGGGAGAATGGAGACCCAGTACTTC
TRBJ1-5,NA,NA,TRBV12-3/TRBV12-4,CASRRDGDQPQHF,TGTGCCAGCAGGCGGGACGGCGATCAGCCCCAGCATTTT
TRBJ1-6,TRBD1,NA,TRBV6-2/TRBV6-3,CASSYKGGLPPLHF,TGTGCCAGCAGTTACAAAGGGGGCTTGCCACCCCTCCACTTT
TRBJ2-7,NA,NA,TRBV20-1,CSAKSAYEQYF,TGCAGTGCTAAATCCGCCTACGAGCAGTACTTC
TRBJ2-2,TRBD1,NA,TRBV18,CASGSGTGHTGELFF,TGTGCCAGCGGATCCGGGACAGGGCACACCGGGGAGCTGTTTTTT